Below, 6 T cell receptor beta chains from the same sample are listed, as sequenced in a study of response to subunit inactivated influenza vaccine. TCRdb reanalysed the RT-PCR reads using MiXCR and keeps one entry per CDR3 protein. The sample records roughly 500,000 distinct CDR3 sequences, about 15% being singletons. This material consisted of CD4+ T cells sorted from PBMCs, taken roughly 24 months after vaccination. These receptors were collected from a man aged 45 to 70 who received an inactivated influenza vaccine.

Only a few counts were recorded for this clonotype. The V call is TRBV20-1, the J call TRBJ2-1; D is ambiguous. The CDR3 sequence is 15 residues long. V was pared by 0 bases and J by 0 bases, with 9 bases between. CDR1 DFQATT and CDR2 SNEGSKA come from the germline V gene (reference sequence). CDR3 residues: CSARDYLSSYNEQFF. CDR3 bases: TGCAGTGCTAGAGACTACCTGAGCTCCTACAATGAGCAGTTCTTC.

There are a few counts of this clonotype. The gene calls are TRBV7-2 and TRBJ2-7; TRBD2 is a possible D gene (7 bases). V lost 4 bases, J lost 0 bases, and 19 bases lay in between. The CDR3 contains 17 residues. CDR1 is SGHTA, CDR2 FQGNSA, per germline. DNA for the CDR3: TGTGCCAGCAGCTGGAGAGTTACGGGGGGCCTCTCCTACGAGCAGTACTTC. It specifies CASSWRVTGGLSYEQYF.

The chain has TRBV7-2 and TRBJ1-4; tentative D call: TRBD1 (5 bases). The CDR3 has 15 amino acids. Germline CDR1 is SGHTA and CDR2 is FQGNSA. V shed 5 bases and J shed 5 bases, with 15 bases lying between them. This chain's CDR3 is CASSPTRGVNEKLFF. CDR3 nucleotide sequence: TGTGCCAGCAGCCCCACCCGGGGGGTCAATGAAAAACTGTTTTTT.

The chain carries TRBV20-1 and TRBJ1-4; D unclear. This CDR3 region has 14 residues. Trimming left V 0 bases short and J 7 bases short, with 12 bases between. CDR1 is DFQATT, CDR2 SNEGSKA, per germline (reference sequence). The CDR3 loop is CSARDLRVGEKLFF. CDR3 DNA sequence: TGCAGTGCTAGAGATCTTCGGGTGGGTGAAAAACTGTTTTTT.

The chain is built from TRBV9 and TRBJ2-1; 7 bases line up with TRBD2. CDR3 size: 17 residues. J was trimmed by 6 bases and V by 3 bases; bases with no gene match: 15. CDR1 is SGDLS and CDR2 is YYNGEE in the germline V gene. The CDR3 DNA sequence: TGTGCCAGCAGCGCCCTGGGTGGGCTAGCGGCCTTCAATGAGCAGTTCTTC. It translates to CASSALGGLAAFNEQFF.

This clonotype was detected only a few times. The chain employs TRBV3-1 and TRBJ2-1; 9 positions agree with TRBD2. This CDR3 has 15 amino acids. V lost 4 bases to trimming and J lost 3 bases; unmatched junction nucleotides: 4. Germline V CDR1 and CDR2: LGHDT, YNNKEL (reference sequence). CDR3 in DNA: TGTGCCAGCAGCCGCGGGGGGGGCCTCTACAATGAGCAGTTCTTC. Its protein product is CASSRGGGLYNEQFF.